This T cell receptor beta chain was retrieved from a study of blood T cell repertoires in COVID-19. Study in general: Some COVID-19 samples were acute and others convalescent; all came from the United States, Italy and Spain.

Repertoires were generated with immunoSEQ multiplex PCR, while TCRdb's copy carries only in-frame clones and drops some. Of 200,000 to 250,000 clones listed, 83% were seen once; the top ten hold less than 7.5%. CDR3 length equals 12 residues. Germline values: CDR1 SGHNT, CDR2 YYREEE (reference sequence). Trimming cost V 1 base and J 8 bases, with 7 bases left between them. Sequencing was carried out using peripheral blood. The chain recombines TRBV5-4 with TRBJ2-1; D gene ambiguous. The clonotype was recovered from a woman between 50 and 59 years old with acute or convalescent COVID-19. For the CDR3, the DNA is TGTGCCAGCAGCTTGCGGGTGGATGAGCAGTTCTTC. This encodes CASSLRVDEQFF.